This section outlines one T cell receptor (beta chain) sequence together with its context. Following autologous stem cell transplantation, relapse occurred in every patient, and exposure to brentuximab vedotin varied. Best responses included complete response and partial response; otherwise, the best response was progressive disease. This table comes from immunoSEQ multiplex PCR, and its TCRdb copy is limited to in-frame clones, with some not included. This table holds some 93,000 clones, over 85% found once. The sample originates from a study of PD-1 blockade in classical Hodgkin lymphoma. V dropped 4 bases and J dropped 4; count of bases not matched to a gene: 9. The germline gives CDR1 SGHDN, CDR2 FVKESK. CDR3 length equals 15 residues.

This chain links TRBV14 with TRBJ2-5; 7 bases agree with TRBD2. The receptor was isolated from a human donor with classical Hodgkin lymphoma. The sample consisted of peripheral blood mononuclear cells (PBMCs), taken at baseline. DNA for the CDR3: TGTGCCAGCAGCCCCCAACGGCGGGAGCGAGAGACCCAGTACTTC. Residues: CASSPQRRERETQYF. Drawing the rest from reference TRBV14 and TRBJ2-5, the complete variable domain is EAGVTQFPSHSVIEKGQTVTLRCDPISGHDNLYWYRRVMGKEIKFLLHFVKESKQDESGMPNNRFLAERTGGTYSTLKVQPAELEDSGVYFCASSPQRRERETQYFGPGTRLLVL.